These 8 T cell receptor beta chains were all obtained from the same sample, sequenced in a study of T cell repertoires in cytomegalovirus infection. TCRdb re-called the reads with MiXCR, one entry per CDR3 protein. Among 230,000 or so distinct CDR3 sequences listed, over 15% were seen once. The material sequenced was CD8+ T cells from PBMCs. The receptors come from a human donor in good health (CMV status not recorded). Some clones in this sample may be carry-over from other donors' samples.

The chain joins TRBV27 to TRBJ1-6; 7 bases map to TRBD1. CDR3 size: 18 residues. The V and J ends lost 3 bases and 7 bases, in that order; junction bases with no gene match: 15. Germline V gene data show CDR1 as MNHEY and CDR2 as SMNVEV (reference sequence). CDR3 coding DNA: TGTGCCAGCAGTTTTCGGGGGGAGAGGACAGGAAAGAATTCACCCCTCCACTTT. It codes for CASSFRGERTGKNSPLHF.

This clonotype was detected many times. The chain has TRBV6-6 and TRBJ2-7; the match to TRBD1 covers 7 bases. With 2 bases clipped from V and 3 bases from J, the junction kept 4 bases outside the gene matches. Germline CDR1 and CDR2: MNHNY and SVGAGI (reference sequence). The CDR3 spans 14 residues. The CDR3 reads CASSYGQDIYEQYF. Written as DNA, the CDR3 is TGTGCCAGCAGTTACGGACAGGACATCTACGAGCAGTACTTC.

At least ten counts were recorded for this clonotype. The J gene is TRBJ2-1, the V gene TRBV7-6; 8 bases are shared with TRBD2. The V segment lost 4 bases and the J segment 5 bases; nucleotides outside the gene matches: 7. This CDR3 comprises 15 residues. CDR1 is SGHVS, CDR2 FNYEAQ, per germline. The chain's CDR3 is CASSSRRTSNNEQFF. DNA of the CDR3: TGTGCCAGCAGCTCACGACGGACTAGCAACAATGAGCAGTTCTTC.

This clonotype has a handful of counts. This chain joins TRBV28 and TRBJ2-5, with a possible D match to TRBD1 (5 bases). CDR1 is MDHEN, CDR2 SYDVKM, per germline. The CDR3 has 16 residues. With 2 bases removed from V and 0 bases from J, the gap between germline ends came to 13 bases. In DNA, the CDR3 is TGTGCCAGCAGTTTAGAGGACAACCGGTACCAAGAGACCCAGTACTTC. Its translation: CASSLEDNRYQETQYF.

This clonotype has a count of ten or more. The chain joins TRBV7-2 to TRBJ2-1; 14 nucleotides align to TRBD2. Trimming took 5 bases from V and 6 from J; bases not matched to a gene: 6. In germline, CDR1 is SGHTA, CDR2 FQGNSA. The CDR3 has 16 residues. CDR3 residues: CASSPETSGGVNEQFF. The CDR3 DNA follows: TGTGCCAGCAGCCCTGAGACTAGCGGGGGGGTCAATGAGCAGTTCTTC.

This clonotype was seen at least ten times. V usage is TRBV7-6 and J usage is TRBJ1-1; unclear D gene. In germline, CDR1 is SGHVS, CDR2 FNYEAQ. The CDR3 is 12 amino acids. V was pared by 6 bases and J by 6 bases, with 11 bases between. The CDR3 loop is CASSRGRSEAFF. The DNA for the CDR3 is TGTGCCAGCAGTCGAGGTCGGTCTGAAGCTTTCTTT.

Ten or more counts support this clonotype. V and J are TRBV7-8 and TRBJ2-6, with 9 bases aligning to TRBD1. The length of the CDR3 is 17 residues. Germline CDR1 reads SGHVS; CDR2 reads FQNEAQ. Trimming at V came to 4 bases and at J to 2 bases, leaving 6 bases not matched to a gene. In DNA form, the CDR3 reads TGTGCCAGCAGCTCCTGGACAGGGGACCCTGGGGCCAACGTCCTGACTTTC. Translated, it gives CASSSWTGDPGANVLTF.

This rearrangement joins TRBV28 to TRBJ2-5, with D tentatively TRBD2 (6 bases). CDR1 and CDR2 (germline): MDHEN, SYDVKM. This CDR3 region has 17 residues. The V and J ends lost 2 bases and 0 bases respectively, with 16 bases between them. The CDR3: CASSLGGLGDYQETQYF. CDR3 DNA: TGTGCCAGCAGTTTAGGGGGATTGGGGGACTACCAAGAGACCCAGTACTTC.